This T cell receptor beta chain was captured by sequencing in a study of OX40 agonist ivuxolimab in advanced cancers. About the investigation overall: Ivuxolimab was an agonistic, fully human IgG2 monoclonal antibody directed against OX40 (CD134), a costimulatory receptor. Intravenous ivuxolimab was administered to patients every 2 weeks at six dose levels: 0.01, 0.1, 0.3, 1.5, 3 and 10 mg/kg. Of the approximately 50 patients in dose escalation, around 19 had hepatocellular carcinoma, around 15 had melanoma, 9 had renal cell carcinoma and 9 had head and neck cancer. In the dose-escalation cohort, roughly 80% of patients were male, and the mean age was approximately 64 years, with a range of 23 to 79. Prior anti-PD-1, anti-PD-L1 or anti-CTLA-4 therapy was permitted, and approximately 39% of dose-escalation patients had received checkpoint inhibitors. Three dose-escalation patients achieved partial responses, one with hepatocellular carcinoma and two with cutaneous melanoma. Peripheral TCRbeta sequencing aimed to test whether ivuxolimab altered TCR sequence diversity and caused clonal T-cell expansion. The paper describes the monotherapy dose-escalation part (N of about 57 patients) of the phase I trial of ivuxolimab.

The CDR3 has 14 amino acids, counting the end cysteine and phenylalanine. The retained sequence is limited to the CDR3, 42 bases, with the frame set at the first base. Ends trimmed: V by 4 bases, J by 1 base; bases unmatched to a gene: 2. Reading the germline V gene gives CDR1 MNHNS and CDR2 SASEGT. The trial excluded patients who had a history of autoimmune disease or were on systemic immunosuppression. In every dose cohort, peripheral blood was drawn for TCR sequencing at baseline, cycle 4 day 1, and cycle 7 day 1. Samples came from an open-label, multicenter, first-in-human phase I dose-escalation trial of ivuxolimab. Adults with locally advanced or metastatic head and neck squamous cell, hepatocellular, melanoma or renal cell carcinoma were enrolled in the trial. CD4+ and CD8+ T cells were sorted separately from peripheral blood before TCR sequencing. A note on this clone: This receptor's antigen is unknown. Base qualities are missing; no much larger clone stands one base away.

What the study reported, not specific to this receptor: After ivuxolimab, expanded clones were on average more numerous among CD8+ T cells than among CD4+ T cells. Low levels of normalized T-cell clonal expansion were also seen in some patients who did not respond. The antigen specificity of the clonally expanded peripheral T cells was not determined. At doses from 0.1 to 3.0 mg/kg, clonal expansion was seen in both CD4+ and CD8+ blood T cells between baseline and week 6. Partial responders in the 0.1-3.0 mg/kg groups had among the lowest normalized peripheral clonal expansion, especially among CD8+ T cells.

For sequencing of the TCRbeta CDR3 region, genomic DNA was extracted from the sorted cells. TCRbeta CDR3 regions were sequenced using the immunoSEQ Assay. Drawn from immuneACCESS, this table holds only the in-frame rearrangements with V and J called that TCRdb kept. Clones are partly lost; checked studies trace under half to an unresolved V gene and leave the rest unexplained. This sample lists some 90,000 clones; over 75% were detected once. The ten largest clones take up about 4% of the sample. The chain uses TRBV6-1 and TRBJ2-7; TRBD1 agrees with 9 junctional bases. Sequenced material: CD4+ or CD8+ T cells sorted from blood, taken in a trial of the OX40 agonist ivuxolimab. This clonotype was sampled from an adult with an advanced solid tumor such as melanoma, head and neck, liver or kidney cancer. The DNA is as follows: TGTGCCAGCAGTGGGGGGACAGGGTCCTACGAGCAGTACTTC. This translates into CASSGGTGSYEQYF.